This T cell receptor (beta chain) derives from a study of T cell repertoires in cytomegalovirus infection. Background on the study: In the study, CMV epitopes included recently identified HLA-C-restricted and well-studied HLA-B-restricted ones. From public TCR beta signatures came an indication of both CMV infection and matching HLA type.

On this clonotype itself: The antigen remains unidentified.

TCRdb fed the reads into MiXCR, producing one record per CDR3 protein. The sample comprises 110,000 or so distinct CDR3 sequences, more than 30% of which are singletons, and around two fifths rests with the top ten. Germline V gene data show CDR1 as SGHDT and CDR2 as YYEEEE. Losses at the gene ends were 2 bases for V and 13 bases for J; bases not matched to a gene: 14. CDR3 length equals 14 residues. The sample consisted of CD8+ T cells from cultured PBMCs, taken from culture after CMV antigen stimulation. This TCR derives from a human donor in good health (CMV status not recorded). Some clones in this sample may be carry-over from other donors' samples. The chain employs TRBV5-6 and TRBJ2-5, with 7 bases that match TRBD1. The CDR3 here is CASSFGTDFYAPYF. CDR3 DNA sequence: TGTGCCAGCAGCTTCGGGACAGACTTTTATGCCCCGTACTTC.